A single sample gave rise to the 3 T cell receptor beta chains below, sequenced in a study of blood T cell repertoires in COVID-19. Method: immunoSEQ multiplex PCR; TCRdb's copy keeps in-frame clones and lacks some. The sample consists of 250,000 to 300,000 clones, 75% to 90% of them appearing once. The sequenced sample consisted of peripheral blood. The receptor source for this set is a man aged 30 to 39 with active or convalescent COVID-19.

The gene calls are TRBV2 and TRBJ2-7, with a tentative D call TRBD2 (6 bases). CDR1 is SNHLY, CDR2 FYNNEI, per germline. Trimming removed 2 bases from V and 0 bases from J, with 14 bases in between. The CDR3 runs 16 residues. Written as DNA, the CDR3 is TGTGCCAGCAGTGAACACGGGGCGGGGAGCTCCTACGAGCAGTACTTC. This translates into CASSEHGAGSSYEQYF.

This sequence joins TRBV27 and TRBJ2-7; 7 bases are a match to TRBD1. Trimming took 5 bases from V and 3 from J; bases not matched to a gene: 7. CDR3 length: 14 residues. Germline CDR1 reads MNHEY; CDR2 reads SMNVEV (reference sequence). The chain's CDR3 is CASSQQGSHYEQYF. In DNA, the CDR3 is TGTGCCAGCAGTCAACAGGGGTCCCACTACGAGCAGTACTTC.

The chain is built from TRBV5-6 and TRBJ2-7; D uncertain. CDR1 is SGHDT, CDR2 YYEEEE, per germline. The CDR3 is made up of 12 amino acids. The germline V and J ends were trimmed by 3 bases and 2 bases, with 6 bases remaining between them. CDR3 sequence: CASSSSTYEQYF. The CDR3 DNA is TGTGCCAGCAGCTCGAGTACCTACGAGCAGTACTTC.